This entry describes one TCR beta chain. Its specificity is unknown. PCR used 60 Vbeta primers and 13 Jbeta primers. Sequencing used immunoSEQ multiplex PCR; TCRdb keeps in-frame clones, though not all of them. Of about 160,000 clones listed, roughly four fifths were seen once; the top ten hold roughly an eighth. Likely unrecorded immune exposures existed in these nominally healthy donors. The CDR3 runs 14 residues. Trimming took off 3 bases at V and 0 bases at J, with 7 bases between the two ends. Germline CDR1 SGHRS, CDR2 YFSETQ. The data belong to a study of cytomegalovirus exposure and HLA in healthy donors. Overall study results and limits: Three of the chains that were CMV-associated were confirmed in vitro to be specific for CMV antigens.

The specimen was PBMCs. J is TRBJ1-3 and V is TRBV5-1, with no clear D. The clonotype comes from a woman aged 45-65 years in good health and CMV-seronegative. The CDR3 sequence: CASSSADSGNTIYF. The CDR3 bases are TGCGCCAGCAGCTCGGCGGACTCTGGAAACACCATATATTTT.